Shown below are 9 T cell receptor beta chains from a single sample sequenced in a study of blood T cell repertoires in COVID-19. TCRdb keeps only in-frame clones here, not all; method: immunoSEQ multiplex PCR. Seen here are about 250,000 clones, around 90% observed once, and the top ten hold 0.9% to 1%. Sequencing input: peripheral blood. The receptors derive from a woman aged 40 to 49 who had recovered from COVID-19.

V usage is TRBV5-5 and J usage is TRBJ2-7; D remains ambiguous. Germline lookup yields CDR1 SGHKS and CDR2 YYEKEE (reference sequence). CDR3 length equals 16 residues. The V gene lost 1 base and the J gene lost 0 bases, with 14 bases spanning the gap. CDR3 sequence (DNA): TGTGCCAGCAGCTTGTTTGGCACAGATACCTCCTACGAGCAGTACTTC. Protein product: CASSLFGTDTSYEQYF.

The count of this clone is one. The chain uses TRBV2 and TRBJ2-1, with D tentatively TRBD2 (6 bases). The V gene's germline CDR1 is SNHLY and CDR2 FYNNEI. The CDR3 length is 14 residues. Trimming removed 6 bases from V and 9 bases from J, with 18 bases in between. In DNA form, the CDR3 reads TGTGCCAGCAGCCGGGCGTCGGGAGCGGGTGAGCAGTTCTTC. This sequence encodes CASSRASGAGEQFF.

The chain combines TRBV28 with TRBJ2-1, with 14 bases aligning to TRBD2. The CDR3 is made up of 16 amino acids. Trimming took 6 bases from V and 7 from J; bases not matched to a gene: 8. CDR1 is MDHEN, CDR2 SYDVKM, per germline. The CDR3: CASRLPGLAGVNEQFF. The CDR3, as DNA: TGTGCCAGCAGGTTACCGGGACTAGCGGGAGTTAATGAGCAGTTCTTC.

J is TRBJ1-2 and V is TRBV5-5, with 11 bases that match TRBD1. Trimming cost V 3 bases and J 4 bases; bases outside gene matches: 8. Germline V gene sequence: CDR1 SGHKS, CDR2 YYEKEE (reference sequence). The CDR3 length is 16 residues. CDR3 amino acids: CASSSPGTGGTYGYTF. CDR3 in DNA: TGTGCCAGCAGCTCCCCCGGGACAGGGGGAACCTATGGCTACACCTTC.

This chain links TRBV18 with TRBJ2-2; TRBD1 aligns across 9 bases. This CDR3 comprises 15 residues. V lost 2 bases to trimming and J lost 5 bases; unmatched junction nucleotides: 3. The germline V gene encodes CDR1 KGHSH and CDR2 LQKENI. The CDR3: CASSPDGQGTGELFF. Written as DNA, the CDR3 is TGTGCCAGCTCACCAGACGGACAGGGGACCGGGGAGCTGTTTTTT.

The chain combines TRBV27 with TRBJ2-7, with TRBD1 identical over 9 bases. Germline CDR1 is MNHEY and CDR2 is SMNVEV (reference sequence). There are 15 residues in the CDR3. J was trimmed by 2 bases and V by 4 bases; bases with no gene match: 6. CDR3 sequence: CASSSGQGKPYEQYF. The CDR3 DNA follows: TGTGCCAGCAGTTCGGGACAGGGAAAGCCCTACGAGCAGTACTTC.

V and J are TRBV19 and TRBJ2-7; 10 nucleotides match TRBD1. Germline V gives CDR1 LNHDA, CDR2 SQIVND (reference sequence). The CDR3 totals 15 residues. Trimming at V came to 4 bases and at J to 0 bases, leaving 3 bases not matched to a gene. As DNA, the CDR3 is TGTGCCAGTAGTACCCGGGACAGGGGCTCCTACGAGCAGTACTTC. Amino acid sequence: CASSTRDRGSYEQYF.

This clone was detected once. The V and J genes are TRBV5-5 and TRBJ2-1, with D possibly being TRBD2 (6 bases). The germline CDR1 and CDR2 sequences are SGHKS and YYEKEE (reference sequence). The CDR3 contains 17 residues. The V end was cut by 3 bases, the J end by 2 bases, with 18 bases between. CDR3 bases: TGTGCCAGCAGCTCGGGCCCTGTTGGGACTGCCTACAATGAGCAGTTCTTC. It is translated as CASSSGPVGTAYNEQFF.

This sequence joins TRBV3-1 (or the pseudogene TRBV3-2) and TRBJ1-1; D might be TRBD1 (5 bases). The germline CDR1 and CDR2 sequences are LGHDT and YNNKEL (reference sequence). The CDR3 runs 15 residues. Trimming removed 1 base at V and 3 bases at J, with 12 bases between. The CDR3 is CASSQGVGGDTEAFF. CDR3 nucleotides: TGTGCCAGCAGCCAAGGGGTCGGGGGGGACACTGAAGCTTTCTTT.